A selection of T cell receptor beta chains follows, all from one sample in a study of blood T cells in healthy people across ages. TCRdb called the 5' RACE reads again in MiXCR, with one record for every CDR3 protein. The sample has 900,000 to 950,000 distinct CDR3 sequences, under 35% seen once; the top ten hold about a tenth. The same data also went into a second study, on T cells of mothers and their children.

The sample consisted of blood. The source of these receptors is a woman aged 40 to 55 in good health. Each CDR3 is given with its conserved first and last residue. The order of the fields is J gene, V gene, CDR3 protein.

J: TRBJ2-7
V: TRBV9
CDR3: CASSPEGASSYEQYF

J: TRBJ2-5
V: TRBV5-1
CDR3: CASSLRQGEEEQYF

J: TRBJ1-1
V: TRBV4-3
CDR3: CASSPRIRANNTEAFF

J: TRBJ1-1
V: TRBV7-9
CDR3: CASSLDFGQNTEAFF

J: TRBJ1-5
V: TRBV20-1
CDR3: CSAKPGPGIQPQHF

J: -
V: TRBV5-1
CDR3: CASSPHPQETQYF

J: TRBJ1-5
V: TRBV14
CDR3: CASSLRFRYRQPRHF

J: TRBJ2-4
V: TRBV6-2/TRBV6-3
CDR3: CASTSSGGIQYF

J: TRBJ1-2
V: TRBV3-1
CDR3: CASSQRGAGYTF

J: TRBJ2-3
V: TRBV5-8
CDR3: CASSPLRGVDTDTQYF

J: TRBJ2-1
V: TRBV3-1
CDR3: CASRLPHEQFF

J: TRBJ1-2
V: TRBV25-1
CDR3: CASRWTDGYTF

J: TRBJ1-1
V: TRBV4-1
CDR3: CASSQGEWTEAFF

J: TRBJ2-1
V: TRBV28
CDR3: CASIRLAGTDNEQFF

J: TRBJ2-7
V: TRBV28
CDR3: CASSLPGLAGRSSYEQYF

J: TRBJ2-2
V: TRBV12-3/TRBV12-4
CDR3: CASSLASNGELFF

J: TRBJ1-2
V: TRBV12-3/TRBV12-4
CDR3: CASSLQAGSLYGYTF

J: TRBJ1-6
V: TRBV27
CDR3: CASSGRSGLGGPPLHF

J: TRBJ1-2
V: TRBV7-2
CDR3: CASSSKGTGDYGYTF

J: TRBJ2-7
V: TRBV9
CDR3: CASSVETGTGLIWEQYF

J: TRBJ1-6
V: TRBV4-3
CDR3: CASSQSSSGLNSPLHF

J: TRBJ1-1
V: TRBV5-1
CDR3: CASSSLSGNTEAFF

J: TRBJ1-4
V: TRBV10-3
CDR3: CAISRDRGTNEKLFF

J: TRBJ2-7
V: TRBV28
CDR3: CTSSSGWEQYF

J: TRBJ2-1
V: TRBV20-1
CDR3: CSARDGASGGVLYNEQFF

J: TRBJ1-3
V: TRBV16
CDR3: CASSQMDRDRNTIYF

J: TRBJ2-5
V: TRBV7-2
CDR3: CASSFGGAQETQYF

J: TRBJ1-5
V: TRBV20-1
CDR3: CSARALGPRGSNQPQHF

J: -
V: TRBV7-2
CDR3: CASSLGGTSREQYF

J: TRBJ2-1
V: TRBV20-1
CDR3: CSAGASGTGGNEQFF

J: TRBJ1-2
V: TRBV20-1
CDR3: CSARDPRGGWYGYTF

J: TRBJ2-1
V: TRBV7-9
CDR3: CASSLQTSGDEQFF